This T cell receptor (beta chain) was identified in a study of T cell clonotyping in hematopoietic cell transplantation. Germline CDR1 reads LNHDA; CDR2 reads SQIVND (reference sequence). CDR3 length: 14 residues. Between the trimmed V and J ends, which lost 5 bases and 5 bases, there was a span of 15 bases. Specified time point: recipient sample about 28 days before transplant, after cytoreduction. Using immunoSEQ multiplex PCR, the repertoire was profiled, and TCRdb retains in-frame clones only, with some absent. The top ten clones hold roughly 3.1% of a sample with tens of thousands of clones, about 85% of them seen once.

This receptor was identified in a man aged 55-75 years with acute myeloid leukemia. Some clones in this sample may be carry-over from other donors' samples. The J gene is TRBJ1-1, the V gene TRBV19, with D possibly TRBD1 on 6 matching bases. This material consisted of peripheral blood mononuclear cells, taken before stem cell transplant. The CDR3 region has the DNA TGTGCCAGTAGTCGCGACAGGAGTGGGACTGAAGCTTTCTTT. Its protein is CASSRDRSGTEAFF. The whole variable domain, filled in from reference TRBV19 and TRBJ1-1, reads DGGITQSPKYLFRKEGQNVTLSCEQNLNHDAMYWYRQDPGQGLRLIYYSQIVNDFQKGDIAEGYSVSREKKESFPLTVTSAQKNPTAFYLCASSRDRSGTEAFFGQGTRLTVV.